Reported below is one T cell receptor beta chain. The antigen remains unidentified. The data are from a study of regulatory T cells in long-lasting Graves disease. Overall study results and limits: Segments TRBV28, TRBJ1-2 and TRBJ2-5 showed preferential usage in persistent disease.

Arm-PCR of CDR3 regions and iRepertoire HTBI primers were used to build TCR beta libraries. TCRdb re-analysed the multiplex PCR reads in MiXCR, keeping a single row per CDR3 protein. The sample shows over 350,000 distinct CDR3 sequences, over 12% of them seen only once. Germline V gene data show CDR1 as GTSNPN and CDR2 as SVGIG (reference sequence). With V trimmed by 3 bases and J by 10 bases, 10 bases remained unmatched. The CDR3 contains 15 residues. Time point of the sample: newly diagnosed GD, antithyroid drugs for less than 3 months. PBMCs provided the RNA from which the TCR library was made. The same data also contributed to another study, on T cells in Graves' hyperthyroidism and ophthalmopathy. That report adds: Researchers report that a 13 V-J model separated ophthalmopathy from stable hyperthyroidism.

The clonotype comes from a woman aged 40 to 50 with Graves disease. The chain is built from TRBV30 and TRBJ2-1; 12 nucleotides agree with TRBD2. Specimen: peripheral blood mononuclear cells (PBMCs), collected at new diagnosis, from a patient treated with antithyroid drugs. CDR3 protein: CAWSAGTSGLAEQFF. The CDR3 DNA follows: TGTGCCTGGAGCGCCGGGACTAGCGGGCTGGCGGAGCAGTTCTTC.